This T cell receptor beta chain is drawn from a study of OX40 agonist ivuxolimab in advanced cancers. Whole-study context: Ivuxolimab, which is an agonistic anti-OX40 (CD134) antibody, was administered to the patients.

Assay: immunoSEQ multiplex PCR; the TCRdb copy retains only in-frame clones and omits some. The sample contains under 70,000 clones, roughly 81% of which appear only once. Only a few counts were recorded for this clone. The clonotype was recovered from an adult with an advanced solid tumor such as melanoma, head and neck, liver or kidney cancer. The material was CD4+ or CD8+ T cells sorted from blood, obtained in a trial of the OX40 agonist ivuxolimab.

The CDR3 region has the DNA TGTGCCAGCAGTTACGGGATGGATCGAAATTCACCCCTCCACTTT. This codes for CASSYGMDRNSPLHF. This chain joins TRBV6-5 and TRBJ1-6; D is unresolved. The germline V and J ends were trimmed by 2 bases and 7 bases, with 12 bases remaining between them. In germline, CDR1 is MNHEY, CDR2 SVGAGI. CDR3 length: 15 residues.